The entry that follows covers one T cell receptor (beta chain) sequence. The CDR3 totals 15 residues. V was clipped by 1 base and J by 6 bases; unmatched bases: 5. CDR1 LGHNA and CDR2 YNFKEQ come from the germline V gene. The source of the sample is a study of control samples from healthy donors and cancer patients. Sequencing was performed with immunoSEQ multiplex PCR; in TCRdb, only in-frame clones are kept and a portion is missing. The sample yields roughly 59,000 clones, more than 85% seen once. The J gene is TRBJ2-1, the V gene TRBV4-2, with TRBD1 matching 8 bases. The sequencing input was PBMCs. The receptor's source is a man in his forties with colorectal cancer. This CDR3 reads CASSQVSQGANEQFF. The CDR3, as DNA: TGTGCCAGCAGCCAAGTATCCCAGGGGGCCAATGAGCAGTTCTTC.